Detailed here is one T cell receptor (beta chain). This record comes from a study of sequential checkpoint blockade in melanoma. The wider study: Randomization was 1:1 between first-line nivolumab→ipilimumab and ipilimumab→nivolumab.

Germline CDR1 and CDR2: SGHVS and FQNEAQ. Trimming shortened V by 2 bases and J by 0 bases, and 18 bases separated the two germline ends. The CDR3 runs to 18 residues. Some clones are missing from TCRdb's copy, which holds only in-frame ones; the method was immunoSEQ multiplex PCR. The sample yields more than 9,500 clones, about 56% seen once. Treatment defined: randomized to nivolumab then ipilimumab (arm A) or the reverse (arm B). Patients had received no earlier DNA-damaging chemotherapy. PBMC sorting kept live CD3+CD8+ cells without CD19 or CD56. The TCR was taken from a human donor with melanoma. The sample consisted of CD8+ T cells sorted from blood (inferred from file names), taken from a patient given nivolumab and ipilimumab in sequence. The rearrangement uses TRBV7-8 and TRBJ2-3, with D perhaps matching TRBD1 (7 bases). Written as DNA, the CDR3 is TGTGCCAGCAGCTTACAATCCGCGGGGACAGCGAGCACAGATACGCAGTATTTT. Translation gives CASSLQSAGTASTDTQYF.